One sample yielded the 10 T cell receptor beta chains listed below, sequenced in a study of blood T cell repertoires in COVID-19. Repertoires were generated with immunoSEQ multiplex PCR, while TCRdb's copy carries only in-frame clones and drops some. Of about 170,000 clones in the sample, around 85% were seen once. The sample consisted of peripheral blood. Every receptor here comes from an elderly man with COVID-19, enrolled during active disease.

This clone was observed once. The chain carries TRBV18 and TRBJ1-5, with D perhaps matching TRBD1 (5 bases). The CDR3 totals 16 residues. Trimming shortened V by 3 bases and J by 3 bases, and 15 bases separated the two germline ends. CDR1 is KGHSH, CDR2 LQKENI, per germline. CDR3 coding DNA: TGTGCCAGCTCACCGGGGCCTTTCACTTCCAATCAGCCCCAGCATTTT. As protein: CASSPGPFTSNQPQHF.

V and J are TRBV5-1 and TRBJ1-2; D gene unclear. V was shortened by 0 bases and J by 8 bases, with 14 bases between the two germline ends. The CDR3 has 14 residues. Germline loops: CDR1 SGHRS, CDR2 YFSETQ. The CDR3 DNA is TGCGCCAGCAGCTTGGAGCCGGGGATATTAGGCTACACCTTC. This gives the protein CASSLEPGILGYTF.

The rearrangement uses TRBV3-1 (or the pseudogene TRBV3-2) and TRBJ2-2; 12 bases are a match to TRBD2. The CDR3 has 16 residues. CDR1 and CDR2 from the germline V gene are LGHDT and YNNKEL (reference sequence). With 4 bases clipped from V and 1 base from J, the junction kept 1 base outside the gene matches. CDR3 loop: CASSRGLAGNTGELFF. The CDR3 region has the DNA TGTGCCAGCAGCCGGGGACTAGCGGGGAACACCGGGGAGCTGTTTTTT.

The chain carries TRBV6-5 and TRBJ2-7; TRBD2 might be the D (5 bases). V was shortened by 6 bases and J by 0 bases, with 15 bases between the two germline ends. The CDR3 is 15 amino acids. Germline assignment: CDR1 MNHEY and CDR2 SVGAGI. Written as DNA, the CDR3 is TGTGCCAGCAGCCGTGACGGGATAAGCTCCTACGAGCAGTACTTC. Amino acids: CASSRDGISSYEQYF.

V is TRBV2 and J is TRBJ1-3; possible D gene TRBD1, 6 bases. The germline gives CDR1 SNHLY, CDR2 FYNNEI. The V gene lost 6 bases and the J gene lost 2 bases, with 14 bases spanning the gap. This CDR3 region has 15 residues. The CDR3 sequence: CASSVLQGTGNTIYF. CDR3 nucleotides: TGTGCCAGCAGCGTACTACAGGGTACTGGAAACACCATATATTTT.

CDR3 in DNA: TGCGCCAGCAGCCCGACAGGGAGGAAAGAGACCCAGTACTTC. It yields the protein CASSPTGRKETQYF. The rearrangement uses TRBV5-1 and TRBJ2-5, with D possibly TRBD1 on 7 matching bases. Trimming stripped 4 bases from V and 3 bases from J, with 13 bases between. Germline V gene sequence: CDR1 SGHRS, CDR2 YFSETQ. The CDR3 contains 14 residues.

The chain joins TRBV2 to TRBJ1-2; tentative D call: TRBD1 (6 bases). Germline lookup yields CDR1 SNHLY and CDR2 FYNNEI. The CDR3 is 11 residues long. Between the trimmed V and J ends, which lost 11 bases and 3 bases, there was a span of 10 bases. The CDR3 DNA follows: TGTGCCGTACAGGGAGACTATGGCTACACCTTC. Its protein product is CAVQGDYGYTF.

The chain links TRBV18 to TRBJ1-1; a possible D gene is TRBD1 (6 bases). Looked up from germline, CDR1 is KGHSH and CDR2 is LQKENI. V was shortened by 3 bases and J by 1 base, with 9 bases between the two germline ends. CDR3 size: 14 residues. CDR3 protein: CASSPVTGNTEAFF. In DNA, the CDR3 is TGTGCCAGCTCACCCGTGACAGGGAACACTGAAGCTTTCTTT.

V gene TRBV19 combines with J gene TRBJ2-2, with 9 bases aligning to TRBD1. The V gene's germline CDR1 is LNHDA and CDR2 SQIVND (reference sequence). Germline trimming cut 5 bases from V and 5 bases from J; bases unmatched to any gene: 6. The CDR3 runs 15 residues. This CDR3 reads CASSAPDRGTGELFF. The CDR3, as DNA: TGTGCCAGTAGTGCCCCAGACAGGGGGACCGGGGAGCTGTTTTTT.

The chain carries TRBV28 and TRBJ1-4, with 7 nucleotides matching TRBD1. The CDR3 length is 14 residues. V gave up 6 bases and J gave up 1 base; unmatched junction bases: 2. In germline, CDR1 is MDHEN, CDR2 SYDVKM. CDR3 amino acids: CASSPGGTNEKLFF. In DNA, the CDR3 is TGTGCCAGCAGCCCAGGGGGAACTAATGAAAAACTGTTTTTT.